The entry that follows covers one T cell receptor (beta chain) sequence. This entry comes from a study of T-cell reconstitution after alpha-beta-depleted transplantation in children. Trimming took 2 bases from V and 1 from J, leaving 16 bases between them. CDR3 length equals 17 residues. Germline lookup yields CDR1 LNHNV and CDR2 YYDKDF (reference sequence). The TCRbeta library incorporated unique molecular identifiers. Using its own MiXCR run on the PCR reads, TCRdb lists one record per CDR3 protein. Here the sample spans just under 550,000 distinct CDR3 sequences, approximately 20% being singletons.

The TCR originated in a human donor who donated a stem cell graft to a child with acute lymphoblastic leukemia. The V gene is TRBV15, the J gene TRBJ2-3; no clear D. The sequencing used PBMCs from the stem cell graft donor, collected from the stem cell graft. The CDR3 DNA is TGTGCCACCAGCAGACCCCCCCGTGGGGTAGGCACAGATACGCAGTATTTT. Encoded protein: CATSRPPRGVGTDTQYF.